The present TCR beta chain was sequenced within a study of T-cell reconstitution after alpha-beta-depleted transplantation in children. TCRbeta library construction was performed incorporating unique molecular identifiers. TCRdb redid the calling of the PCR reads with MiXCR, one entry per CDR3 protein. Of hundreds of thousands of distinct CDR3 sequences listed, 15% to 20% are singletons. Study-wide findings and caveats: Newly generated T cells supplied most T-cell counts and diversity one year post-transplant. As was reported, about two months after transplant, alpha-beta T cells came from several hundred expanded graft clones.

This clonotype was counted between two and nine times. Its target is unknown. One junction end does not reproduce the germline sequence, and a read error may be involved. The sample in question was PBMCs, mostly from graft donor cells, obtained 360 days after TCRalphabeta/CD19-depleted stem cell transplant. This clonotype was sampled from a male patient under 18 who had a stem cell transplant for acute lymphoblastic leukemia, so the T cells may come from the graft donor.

CDR3 in amino acids: CASRDDSGRAQAF. CDR3 DNA: TGTGCCAGCAGGGATGACAGCGGGAGGGCCCAAGCCTTC. The rearrangement uses TRBV12-3 or TRBV12-4 and TRBJ2-1; the match to TRBD2 covers 10 bases. The CDR3 runs to 13 residues.